These T cell receptor beta chains were read from a single sample in a study of shared clonotypes between healthy human individuals. The assay was immunoSEQ multiplex PCR, and TCRdb's table has in-frame clones only and misses some. The sample holds about 730,000 clones, just under 75% seen once. Sequencing was carried out using memory CD4+ T cells sorted from blood. The source is a woman aged 30 to 39 in good health. Each CDR3 is given with its conserved first and last residue. D genes are given only for firm matches. Clone size is shown for a subset of rows, as once, few, many or a class of expanded clone.

D gene	clone size	V gene	J gene	CDR3 DNA	CDR3 protein
.	.	TRBV7-2	TRBJ2-1	TGTGCCAGCAGCGGATGGTGGGGGGGCAATCTAAATGAGCAGTTCTTC	CASSGWWGGNLNEQFF
TRBD1	.	TRBV28	TRBJ2-7	TGTGCCAGCAGACCTCGGACAGGGGTGTACTACGAGCAGTACTTC	CASRPRTGVYYEQYF
.	.	TRBV5-1	TRBJ2-1	TGCGCCAGCAGCTTGGCCGGGACACCTCCCAATGAGCAGTTCTTC	CASSLAGTPPNEQFF
.	few	TRBV15	TRBJ1-4	TGTGCCACCCACAGGTGGGGTTCCAATGAAAAACTGTTTTTT	CATHRWGSNEKLFF
TRBD2	.	TRBV9	TRBJ2-3	TGTGCCAGCAGCTGGCGGGAGCGGGGTACAGATACGCAGTATTTT	CASSWRERGTDTQYF
.	.	TRBV25-1	TRBJ2-3	TGTGCCAGCAGTGATGGGGCCGCCGGCGAGCAGTATTTT	CASSDGAAGEQYF
.	.	TRBV5-1	TRBJ2-2	TGCGCCAGCAGCTTATGGCGAGGCGGGGCCGGGGAGCTGTTTTTT	CASSLWRGGAGELFF
.	.	TRBV30	TRBJ2-1	TGTGCCTGGAGGCCCGGGAGAGGCAATGAGCAGTTCTTC	CAWRPGRGNEQFF
.	.	TRBV14	TRBJ2-7	TGTGCCAGCAGCCAAGTGGGTAGGGGCGGACCCTACGAGCAGTACTTC	CASSQVGRGGPYEQYF
TRBD2	.	TRBV29-1	TRBJ2-5	TGCAGCGTCGGGGGGACGGGAGAGACCCAGTACTTC	CSVGGTGETQYF
TRBD2	.	TRBV28	TRBJ2-3	TGTGCCAGCAGTTTAAGTTTGACTAGCGGTACAGATACGCAGTATTTT	CASSLSLTSGTDTQYF
TRBD1	.	TRBV28	TRBJ2-5	TGTGCCAGCAGTCAGGACAGGGTCGGCGGTATAAGGGAGACCCAGTACTTC	CASSQDRVGGIRETQYF
.	.	TRBV30	TRBJ1-5	TGTGCCTGGTCGGGGGGGTGGAGTGTTAGCAATCAGCCCCAGCATTTT	CAWSGGWSVSNQPQHF
.	.	TRBV6-6	TRBJ1-5	TGTGCCAGCAGTTACTCGAGGGGGGTGAATCAGCCCCAGCATTTT	CASSYSRGVNQPQHF
TRBD2	once	TRBV29-1	TRBJ2-7	TGCAGCGCCACTGGGGGTAGCGGGAGGGCCTACGAGCAGTACTTC	CSATGGSGRAYEQYF
TRBD2	.	TRBV5-1	TRBJ2-7	TGCGCCAGCAGTCGCGGACTAGCGGAGACCTACGAGCAGTACTTC	CASSRGLAETYEQYF
TRBD1	.	TRBV19	TRBJ1-5	TGTGCCAGTAGTACAGGGGACAGGGGAAGGCCCCAGCATTTT	CASSTGDRGRPQHF
.	.	TRBV4-2	TRBJ2-1	TGTGCCAGCAGCCAATTCTGGGACACCTCCTACAATGAGCAGTTCTTC	CASSQFWDTSYNEQFF
TRBD2	.	TRBV18	TRBJ2-7	TGTGCCAGCTCCCACCCAGGACTAGAAACCTACGAGCAGTACTTC	CASSHPGLETYEQYF
.	.	TRBV9	TRBJ2-2	TGTGCCAGCAGCCCCGGGGGACGAGTCACCGGGGAGCTGTTTTTT	CASSPGGRVTGELFF
.	.	TRBV5-1	TRBJ1-1	TGCGCCAGCAGCTTGCAGGGGTTGGGAATGAACACTGAAGCTTTCTTT	CASSLQGLGMNTEAFF
.	.	TRBV7-9	TRBJ2-3	TGTGCCAGCAGCTCAACACGGCAGGGTGCAGATACGCAGTATTTT	CASSSTRQGADTQYF
.	few	TRBV4-2	TRBJ2-5	TGTGCCAGCAGCCAAGCACTTATTCAGGGGCGGGGCTCCCAAGAGACCCAGTACTTC	CASSQALIQGRGSQETQYF
TRBD1	.	TRBV6-1	TRBJ1-2	TGTGCCAGCACCCCAACAGGGGGAGGTGGCTACACCTTC	CASTPTGGGGYTF
TRBD2	.	TRBV19	TRBJ2-7	TGTGCCAGTAGTAGACTAGCGGGAGTTCGCTCCTACGAGCAGTACTTC	CASSRLAGVRSYEQYF
.	.	TRBV1	TRBJ2-7	TGCACCAGCAGCCAAGATGTAGGGGGAGGGCCTAGCGAAAGCTACGAGCAGTACTTC	CTSSQDVGGGPSESYEQYF
.	.	TRBV7-8	TRBJ2-7	TGTGCCAGCACCGATGGGGGAGGCCGCTACGAGCAGTACTTC	CASTDGGGRYEQYF
.	.	TRBV11-2	TRBJ2-3	TGTGCCAGCAGTAAAACCACAGATACGCAGTATTTT	CASSKTTDTQYF
.	.	TRBV7-9	TRBJ1-2	TGTGCCAGCAGTCCGACCCTGCATGGCTACACCTTC	CASSPTLHGYTF
TRBD1	once	TRBV7-2	TRBJ2-7	TGTGCCAGCACCCGACAGGGGCGCTCCTACGAGCAGTACTTC	CASTRQGRSYEQYF
TRBD1	.	TRBV10-3	TRBJ2-1	TGTGCCTTAGGACAGGGAAAGAACAATGAGCAGTTCTTC	CALGQGKNNEQFF
.	once	TRBV9	TRBJ2-5	TGTGCCAGCAGCGTAGGGTTAGCAATTCAAGAGACCCAGTACTTC	CASSVGLAIQETQYF
TRBD2	.	TRBV5-4	TRBJ2-2	TGTGCCAGCAGGACTAGCGAGCCCACCGGGGAGCTGTTTTTT	CASRTSEPTGELFF
TRBD2	.	TRBV5-1	TRBJ2-3	TGCGCCAGCAGCCCCTCAGCGGGGGCTAGCACAGATACGCAGTATTTT	CASSPSAGASTDTQYF
.	.	TRBV29-1	TRBJ2-3	TGCAGCCAGCTTGGAAGCACAGATACGCAGTATTTT	CSQLGSTDTQYF
.	.	TRBV6-1	TRBJ1-1	TGTGCCAGCAGCGATCCACCGGGACAGAACACTGAAGCTTTCTTT	CASSDPPGQNTEAFF
.	.	TRBV5-4	TRBJ2-1	TGTGCCAGCAGCTTGGCCGCCCACTCTGGCAATGAGCAGTTCTTC	CASSLAAHSGNEQFF